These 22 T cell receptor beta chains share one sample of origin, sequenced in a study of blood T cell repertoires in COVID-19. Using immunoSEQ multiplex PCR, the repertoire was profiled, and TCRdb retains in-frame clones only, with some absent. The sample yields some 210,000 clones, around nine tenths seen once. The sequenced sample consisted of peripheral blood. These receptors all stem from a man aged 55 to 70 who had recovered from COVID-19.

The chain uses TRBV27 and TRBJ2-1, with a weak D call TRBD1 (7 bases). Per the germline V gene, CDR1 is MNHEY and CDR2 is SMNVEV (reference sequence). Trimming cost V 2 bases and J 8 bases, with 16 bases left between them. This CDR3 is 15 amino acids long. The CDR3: CASSLRIPRGDEQFF. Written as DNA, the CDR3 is TGTGCCAGCAGTTTAAGGATTCCCAGGGGGGATGAGCAGTTCTTC.

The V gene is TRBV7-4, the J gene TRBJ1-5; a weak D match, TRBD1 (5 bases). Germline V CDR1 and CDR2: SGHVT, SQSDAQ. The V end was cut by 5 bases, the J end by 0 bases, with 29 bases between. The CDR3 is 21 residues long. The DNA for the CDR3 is TGTGCCAGCAGCCCCCCCCCTAGGCGCAGGGTAAAATTTTATAGCAATCAGCCCCAGCATTTT. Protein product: CASSPPPRRRVKFYSNQPQHF.

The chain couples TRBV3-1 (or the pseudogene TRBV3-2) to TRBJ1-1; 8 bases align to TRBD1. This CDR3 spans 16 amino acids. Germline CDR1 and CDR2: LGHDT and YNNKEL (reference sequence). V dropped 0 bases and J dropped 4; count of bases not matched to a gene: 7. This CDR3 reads CASSQEAAGGITEAFF. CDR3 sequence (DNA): TGTGCCAGCAGCCAAGAAGCGGCAGGGGGCATCACTGAAGCTTTCTTT.

Here the CDR3 DNA reads TGTGCCAGTAGTATTTGGACTAGCGGGGCCACAGATACGCAGTATTTT. As protein: CASSIWTSGATDTQYF. This sequence joins TRBV19 and TRBJ2-3; 12 bases are a match to TRBD2. V lost 3 bases, J lost 2 bases, and 3 bases stayed unmatched. The germline V gene encodes CDR1 LNHDA and CDR2 SQIVND (reference sequence). The CDR3 loop spans 16 amino acids.

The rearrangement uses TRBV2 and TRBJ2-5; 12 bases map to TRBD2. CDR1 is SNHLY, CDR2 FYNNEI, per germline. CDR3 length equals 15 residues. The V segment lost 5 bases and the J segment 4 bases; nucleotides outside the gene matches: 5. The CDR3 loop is CASSPTSGRRETQYF. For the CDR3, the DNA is TGTGCCAGCAGTCCAACTAGCGGGAGGCGAGAGACCCAGTACTTC.

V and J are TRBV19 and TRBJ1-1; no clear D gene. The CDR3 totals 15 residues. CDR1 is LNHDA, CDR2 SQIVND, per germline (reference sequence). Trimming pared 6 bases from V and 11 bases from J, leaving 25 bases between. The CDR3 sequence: CASSPMFMNTSYAFF. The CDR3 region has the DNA TGTGCCAGTAGCCCCATGTTCATGAACACTAGCTACGCTTTCTTT.

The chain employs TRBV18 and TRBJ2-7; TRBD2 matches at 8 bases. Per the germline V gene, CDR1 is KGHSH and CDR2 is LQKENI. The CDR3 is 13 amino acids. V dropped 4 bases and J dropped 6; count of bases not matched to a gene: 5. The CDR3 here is CASSQGLVSEQYF. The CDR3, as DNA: TGTGCCAGCTCACAGGGACTAGTCAGCGAGCAGTACTTC.

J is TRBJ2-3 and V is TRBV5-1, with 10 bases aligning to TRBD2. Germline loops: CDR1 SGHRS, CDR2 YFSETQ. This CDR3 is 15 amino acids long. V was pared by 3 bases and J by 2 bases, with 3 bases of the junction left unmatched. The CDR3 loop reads CASSSGTSVTDTQYF. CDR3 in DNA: TGCGCCAGCAGCTCTGGGACTAGCGTCACAGATACGCAGTATTTT.

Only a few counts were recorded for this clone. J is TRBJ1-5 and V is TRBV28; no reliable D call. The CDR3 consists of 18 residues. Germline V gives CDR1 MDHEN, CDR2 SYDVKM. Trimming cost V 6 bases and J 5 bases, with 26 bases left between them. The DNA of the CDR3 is TGTGCCAGCAGAACCCCCCCGGAGGGTTTCATAATTTATCAGCCCCAGCATTTT. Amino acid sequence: CASRTPPEGFIIYQPQHF.

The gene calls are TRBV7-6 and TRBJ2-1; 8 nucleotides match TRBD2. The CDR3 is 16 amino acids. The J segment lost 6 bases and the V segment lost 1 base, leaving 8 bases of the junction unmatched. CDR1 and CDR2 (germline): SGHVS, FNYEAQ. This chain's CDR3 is CASSLEMAGGGNEQFF. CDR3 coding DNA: TGTGCCAGCAGCTTAGAGATGGCCGGGGGGGGCAATGAGCAGTTCTTC.

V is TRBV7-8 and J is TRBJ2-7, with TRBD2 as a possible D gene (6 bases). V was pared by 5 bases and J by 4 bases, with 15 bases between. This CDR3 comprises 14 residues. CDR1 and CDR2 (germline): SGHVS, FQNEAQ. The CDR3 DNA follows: TGTGCCAGCAGCCGGGCGGCCGGGGGTTACGAGCAGTACTTC. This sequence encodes CASSRAAGGYEQYF.

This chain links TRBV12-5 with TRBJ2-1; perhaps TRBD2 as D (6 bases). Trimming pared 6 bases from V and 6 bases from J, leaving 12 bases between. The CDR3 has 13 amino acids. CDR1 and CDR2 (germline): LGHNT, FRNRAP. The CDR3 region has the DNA TGTGCTAGTGGGCGACTAGAGACCAATGAGCAGTTCTTC. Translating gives CASGRLETNEQFF. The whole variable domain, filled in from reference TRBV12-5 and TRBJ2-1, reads DARVTQTPRHKVTEMGQEVTMRCQPILGHNTVFWYRQTMMQGLELLAYFRNRAPLDDSGMPKDRFSAEMPDATLATLKIQPSEPRDSAVYFCASGRLETNEQFFGPGTRLTVL.

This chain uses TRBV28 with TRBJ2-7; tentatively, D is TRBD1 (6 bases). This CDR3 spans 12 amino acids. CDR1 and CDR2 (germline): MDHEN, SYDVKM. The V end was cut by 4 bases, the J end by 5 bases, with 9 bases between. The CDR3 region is CASSSGHDEQYF. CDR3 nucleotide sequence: TGTGCCAGCAGTTCGGGACACGACGAGCAGTACTTC.

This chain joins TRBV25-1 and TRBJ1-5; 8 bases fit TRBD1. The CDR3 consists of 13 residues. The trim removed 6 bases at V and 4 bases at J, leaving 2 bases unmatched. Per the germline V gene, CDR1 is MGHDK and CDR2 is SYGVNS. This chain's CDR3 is CASRGQGNQPQHF. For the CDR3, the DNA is TGTGCCAGCAGAGGACAGGGAAATCAGCCCCAGCATTTT.

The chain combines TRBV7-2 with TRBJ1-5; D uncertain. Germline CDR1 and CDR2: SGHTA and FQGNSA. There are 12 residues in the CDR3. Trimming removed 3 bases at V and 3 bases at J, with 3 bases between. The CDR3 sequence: CASSFYNQPQHF. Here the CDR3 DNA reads TGTGCCAGCAGCTTCTACAATCAGCCCCAGCATTTT.

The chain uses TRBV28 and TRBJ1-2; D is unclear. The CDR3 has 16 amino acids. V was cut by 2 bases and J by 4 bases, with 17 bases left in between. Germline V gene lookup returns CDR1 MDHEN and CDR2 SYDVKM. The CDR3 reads CASSLGSTGYGYGYTF. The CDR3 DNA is TGTGCCAGCAGTTTAGGGAGTACGGGGTACGGCTATGGCTACACCTTC.

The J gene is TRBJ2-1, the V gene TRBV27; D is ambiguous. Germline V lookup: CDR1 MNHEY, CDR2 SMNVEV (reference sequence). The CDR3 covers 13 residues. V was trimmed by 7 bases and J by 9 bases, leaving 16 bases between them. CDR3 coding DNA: TGTGCCAGCACTAAGGATTGGAGTAGTGAGCAGTTCTTC. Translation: CASTKDWSSEQFF.

The CDR3, as DNA: TGTGCCAGCTTAGGACAGGGGGCTAGCGAGCAGTACTTC. Translating gives CASLGQGASEQYF. The J gene is TRBJ2-7, the V gene TRBV25-1; TRBD1 aligns across 11 bases. Looked up from germline, CDR1 is MGHDK and CDR2 is SYGVNS. Trimming cost V 8 bases and J 6 bases; bases outside gene matches: 6. This CDR3 region has 13 residues.

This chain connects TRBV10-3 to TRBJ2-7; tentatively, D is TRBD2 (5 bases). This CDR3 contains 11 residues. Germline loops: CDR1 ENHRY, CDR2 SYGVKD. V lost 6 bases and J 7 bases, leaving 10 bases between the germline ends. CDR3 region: CAIRDGGEQYF. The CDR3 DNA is TGTGCCATCAGGGATGGAGGAGAGCAGTACTTC.

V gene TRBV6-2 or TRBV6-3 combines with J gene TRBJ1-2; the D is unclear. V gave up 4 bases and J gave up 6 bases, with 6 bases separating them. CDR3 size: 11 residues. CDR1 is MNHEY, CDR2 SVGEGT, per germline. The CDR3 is CASSSTDGYTF. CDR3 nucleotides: TGTGCCAGCAGTTCAACGGATGGCTACACCTTC.

The CDR3 nucleotides are TGTGCCAGCAGTAATTGGGGGGGAGATCAGCCCCAGCATTTT. Its translation is CASSNWGGDQPQHF. The chain recombines TRBV7-2 with TRBJ1-5; D may be TRBD1 (5 bases). The V end was cut by 6 bases, the J end by 5 bases, with 14 bases between. CDR1 and CDR2 (germline): SGHTA, FQGNSA. This CDR3 contains 14 residues.

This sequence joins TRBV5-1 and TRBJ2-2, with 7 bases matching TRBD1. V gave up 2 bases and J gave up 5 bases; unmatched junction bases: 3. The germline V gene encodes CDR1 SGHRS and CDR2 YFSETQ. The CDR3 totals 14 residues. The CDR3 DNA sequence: TGCGCCAGCAGCTTTACAGGGGATACCGGGGAGCTGTTTTTT. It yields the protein CASSFTGDTGELFF.